Below, 20 T cell receptor beta chains from the same sample are listed, as sequenced in a study of siplizumab effects on memory and regulatory T cells. Some clones are missing from TCRdb's copy, which holds only in-frame ones; the method was immunoSEQ multiplex PCR. Of about 50,000 clones in the sample, about 93% are singletons; the top ten hold approximately 17%. Sequences were obtained from CD8+ T cells sorted from blood. The receptor source for this set is a human donor in good health.

The gene calls are TRBV5-4 and TRBJ1-4, with D maybe TRBD1 (6 bases). CDR1 is SGHNT and CDR2 is YYREEE in the germline V gene (reference sequence). Trimming stripped 4 bases from V and 10 bases from J, with 17 bases between. The CDR3 has 14 amino acids. CDR3 nucleotides: TGTGCCAGCAGCGAAGGGGGGGGGACCGGAAAACTGTTTTTT. It translates to CASSEGGGTGKLFF.

This chain uses TRBV29-1 with TRBJ2-7; 10 bases map to TRBD1. Losses at the gene ends were 7 bases for V and 5 bases for J; bases not matched to a gene: 5. This CDR3 comprises 12 residues. In germline, CDR1 is SQVTM, CDR2 ANQGSEA. As DNA, the CDR3 is TGCAGCGGGACAGGGGGACTCGACGAGCAGTACTTC. This encodes CSGTGGLDEQYF.

J is TRBJ2-1 and V is TRBV6-1; 9 bases are shared with TRBD2. Germline values: CDR1 MNHNS, CDR2 SASEGT. V lost 2 bases and J lost 2; bases outside the gene matches: 4. CDR3 length: 16 amino acids. The DNA of the CDR3 is TGTGCCAGCAGTGAACCGGGACTAGCAGCCTACAATGAGCAGTTCTTC. It translates to CASSEPGLAAYNEQFF.

This clone was seen once. This chain uses TRBV15 with TRBJ2-3; D gene unclear. Germline CDR1 and CDR2: LNHNV and YYDKDF (reference sequence). The V end was cut by 5 bases, the J end by 4 bases, with 10 bases between. The CDR3 runs to 13 residues. The CDR3 sequence is CATSSPTADTQYF. In DNA, the CDR3 is TGTGCCACCAGCTCCCCCACCGCAGATACGCAGTATTTT.

V is TRBV5-4 and J is TRBJ1-2, with no clear D. The germline V and J ends were trimmed by 1 base and 4 bases, with 8 bases remaining between them. The CDR3 consists of 13 residues. CDR1 SGHNT and CDR2 YYREEE come from the germline V gene (reference sequence). The CDR3 DNA sequence: TGTGCCAGCAGCTTGTTCGACACCTATGGCTACACCTTC. Amino acids: CASSLFDTYGYTF.

The chain joins TRBV4-1 to TRBJ2-7; D unclear. The CDR3 extends over 13 amino acids. The germline V gene has CDR1 MGHRA and CDR2 YSYEKL. V shed 0 bases and J shed 7 bases, with 10 bases lying between them. CDR3 nucleotide sequence: TGCGCCAGCAGCCAAGATCAAGCATGGGAGCAGTACTTC. This gives the protein CASSQDQAWEQYF.

A single count supports this clone. The chain carries TRBV7-3 and TRBJ2-7; a weak D match, TRBD1 (5 bases). This CDR3 spans 12 amino acids. Trimming took off 9 bases at V and 2 bases at J, with 11 bases between the two ends. The germline V gene has CDR1 SGHTA and CDR2 FQGTGA. The CDR3 here is CARKTATYEQYF. The DNA for the CDR3 is TGTGCCAGAAAGACAGCGACCTACGAGCAGTACTTC.

The J gene is TRBJ2-1, the V gene TRBV5-4; 12 nucleotides align to TRBD2. The CDR3 totals 16 residues. Trimming removed 4 bases from V and 9 bases from J; junction bases left unmatched: 11. From germline, CDR1 is SGHNT and CDR2 YYREEE (reference sequence). As DNA, the CDR3 is TGTGCCAGCAGCGCGGTACTAGCGGGAGGATTGTCTGAGCAGTTCTTC. Translation gives CASSAVLAGGLSEQFF. The full variable domain, its missing parts supplied by reference TRBV5-4 and TRBJ2-1, is ETGVTQSPTHLIKTRGQQVTLRCSSQSGHNTVSWYQQALGQGPQFIFQYYREEENGRGNFPPRFSGLQFPNYSSELNVNALELDDSALYLCASSAVLAGGLSEQFFGPGTRLTVL.

This chain connects TRBV29-1 to TRBJ2-7; D is possibly TRBD2 (6 bases). The CDR3 contains 13 residues. Trimming pared 7 bases from V and 0 bases from J, leaving 13 bases between. Germline V gene data show CDR1 as SQVTM and CDR2 as ANQGSEA. The DNA of the CDR3 is TGCAGCGGGGTTGGGGGGACCTCCTACGAGCAGTACTTC. Protein product: CSGVGGTSYEQYF.

The chain combines TRBV5-4 with TRBJ2-7, with a tentative D call TRBD1 (5 bases). The V end lost 3 bases, the J end lost 0 bases, and 13 bases lay between the germline ends. Germline V CDR1 and CDR2: SGHNT, YYREEE (reference sequence). The CDR3 is made up of 15 amino acids. The chain's CDR3 is CASSSYDSYSYEQYF. The CDR3 region has the DNA TGTGCCAGCAGCTCGTACGACAGTTACTCCTACGAGCAGTACTTC.

This chain links TRBV28 with TRBJ1-1; D unclear. V lost 2 bases to trimming and J lost 4 bases, with 11 bases between them. This CDR3 is 14 amino acids long. The germline CDR1 and CDR2 sequences are MDHEN and SYDVKM. For the CDR3, the DNA is TGTGCCAGCAGTTTAAGCGGAACAAGCACTGAAGCTTTCTTT. It codes for CASSLSGTSTEAFF.

This chain connects TRBV19 to TRBJ1-5; TRBD1 aligns across 7 bases. The CDR3 runs to 15 residues. Germline-derived CDR1 and CDR2 are LNHDA and SQIVND (reference sequence). Losses at the gene ends were 5 bases for V and 4 bases for J; bases not matched to a gene: 8. The CDR3 protein is CASSPYRGENQPQHF. In DNA, the CDR3 is TGTGCCAGTAGTCCTTACAGGGGTGAAAATCAGCCCCAGCATTTT.

The chain uses TRBV7-3 and TRBJ1-3, with D hard to call. CDR3 length equals 15 residues. Deletions cut 2 bases from V and 1 base from J, with 9 bases between. Germline loops: CDR1 SGHTA, CDR2 FQGTGA. The DNA of the CDR3 is TGTGCCAGCAGCTTATATCCAGGTTCTGGAAACACCATATATTTT. This translates into CASSLYPGSGNTIYF.

V is TRBV2 and J is TRBJ2-7; 8 bases are shared with TRBD1. The CDR3 extends over 16 amino acids. The V gene end was trimmed by 7 bases and the J gene end by 6 bases; junction bases not matched to a gene: 17. Germline CDR1 SNHLY, CDR2 FYNNEI. The CDR3 sequence is CASTQAGGQGFVEQYF. As DNA, the CDR3 is TGTGCCAGCACACAAGCCGGAGGACAGGGTTTTGTCGAGCAGTACTTC. Looking up the rest from reference TRBV2 and TRBJ2-7 gives the full variable domain: EPEVTQTPSHQVTQMGQEVILRCVPISNHLYFYWYRQILGQKVEFLVSFYNNEISEKSEIFDDQFSVERPDGSNFTLKIRSTKLEDSAMYFCASTQAGGQGFVEQYFGPGTRLTVT.

This chain links TRBV10-1 with TRBJ2-7; 12 positions match TRBD2. V gave up 2 bases and J gave up 5 bases; unmatched junction bases: 7. The CDR3 runs 16 residues. CDR1 and CDR2 from the germline V gene are WNHNN and SYGVQD (reference sequence). The CDR3, as DNA: TGCGCCAGCAGTGAGCATCTAGCGGGAGGGGAGGACGAGCAGTACTTC. The encoded protein is CASSEHLAGGEDEQYF.

The chain joins TRBV7-9 to TRBJ2-4, with D possibly TRBD2 on 5 matching bases. V was cut by 5 bases and J by 1 base, with 15 bases left in between. The germline V gene encodes CDR1 SEHNR and CDR2 FQNEAQ (reference sequence). This CDR3 contains 16 residues. The CDR3 region has the DNA TGTGCCAGCAGCGCCTCAACGGAGGTGGCCAAAAACATTCAGTACTTC. It encodes CASSASTEVAKNIQYF.

The J gene is TRBJ1-1, the V gene TRBV7-6, with D possibly TRBD1 on 5 matching bases. CDR1 is SGHVS and CDR2 is FNYEAQ in the germline V gene. The CDR3 covers 14 residues. V was clipped by 4 bases and J by 0 bases, with 9 bases between them. CDR3 nucleotides: TGTGCCAGCAGCTGGGGGGACTTGAACACTGAAGCTTTCTTT. Translating gives CASSWGDLNTEAFF.

This clone is labeled as medium-sized. The V and J genes are TRBV4-1 and TRBJ1-1; D gene unclear. CDR3 length equals 14 residues. The V end lost 0 bases, the J end lost 1 base, and 6 bases lay between the germline ends. The germline V gene encodes CDR1 MGHRA and CDR2 YSYEKL. The CDR3 here is CASSQDPGNTEAFF. In DNA form, the CDR3 reads TGCGCCAGCAGCCAAGATCCGGGGAACACTGAAGCTTTCTTT.

About this clone itself: Germline is not matched at one junction end, which may reflect a read error. The chain has TRBV29-1 and TRBJ1-4; D might be TRBD1 (6 bases). The CDR3 runs to 15 residues. CDR1 SQVTM and CDR2 ANQGSEA come from the germline V gene. The CDR3 loop reads CSVDSGQTTNEKLFF. CDR3 DNA: TGCAGCGTTGACTCCGGACAGACAACAAATGAAAAACTGTTTTTT.

CDR3 coding DNA: TGCGCCAGCAGCTGGGTCCTAGCGGGTAACAATGAGCAGTTCTTC. Its translation: CASSWVLAGNNEQFF. The chain carries TRBV5-1 and TRBJ2-1; 8 positions agree with TRBD2. CDR1 is SGHRS, CDR2 YFSETQ, per germline. Unmatched junction bases numbered 7, after V lost 3 bases and J lost 5 bases. This CDR3 spans 15 amino acids.